The 24 T cell receptor beta chains given below trace back to one sample, sequenced in a study of shared clonotypes between healthy human individuals. This table comes from immunoSEQ multiplex PCR, and its TCRdb copy is limited to in-frame clones, with some not included. The sample has 400,000 to 500,000 clones; 79% are singletons. Sequencing was done on a sample of PBMCs. Receptor source: a woman between 40 and 50 years old in good health. Some clones in this sample may be carry-over from other donors' samples.

V usage is TRBV11-1 and J usage is TRBJ2-1; a possible D gene is TRBD1 (6 bases). Trimming took 4 bases from V and 0 from J, leaving 10 bases between them. The CDR3 consists of 15 residues. From germline, CDR1 is SGHAT and CDR2 FQDESV (reference sequence). Here the CDR3 DNA reads TGTGCCAGCAGCTACGACAGGAGCTCCTACAATGAGCAGTTCTTC. Residues: CASSYDRSSYNEQFF.

The V and J genes are TRBV28 and TRBJ2-2; D is unclear. Trimming removed 8 bases from V and 1 base from J, with 8 bases in between. Germline-derived CDR1 and CDR2 are MDHEN and SYDVKM. The CDR3 covers 13 residues. The CDR3 bases are TGTGCCAGCCGTTACCAGAACACCGGGGAGCTGTTTTTT. Its translation is CASRYQNTGELFF.

The chain has TRBV7-6 and TRBJ2-7; 7 nucleotides align to TRBD2. CDR3 size: 13 residues. V gave up 5 bases and J gave up 6 bases; unmatched junction bases: 7. Germline V lookup: CDR1 SGHVS, CDR2 FNYEAQ. CDR3 DNA: TGTGCCAGCAGCCCCGGACTAGACGGCGAGCAGTACTTC. It translates to CASSPGLDGEQYF.

This clone was detected a few times. The chain couples TRBV4-1 to TRBJ2-7; 16 nucleotides match TRBD2. After removal of 0 bases from V and 6 bases from J, the junction contained 8 bases not matched to a gene. In germline, CDR1 is MGHRA, CDR2 YSYEKL. The CDR3 contains 18 residues. CDR3 protein: CASSQEVGLAGGPGEQYF. In nucleotides, the CDR3 is TGCGCCAGCAGCCAAGAGGTGGGACTAGCGGGAGGGCCTGGCGAGCAGTACTTC.

This clone appeared a single time. This chain joins TRBV27 and TRBJ1-2; D might be TRBD1 (5 bases). Per the germline V gene, CDR1 is MNHEY and CDR2 is SMNVEV (reference sequence). V was pared by 6 bases and J by 1 base, with 12 bases between. The CDR3 consists of 14 residues. The CDR3 DNA sequence: TGTGCCAGCAGAACAGGTCGAGGTAACTATGGCTACACCTTC. Amino acids: CASRTGRGNYGYTF.

The rearrangement joins TRBV5-1 to TRBJ1-4; possibly TRBD1 for D (5 bases). Deletions cut 4 bases from V and 4 bases from J, with 8 bases between. Germline lookup yields CDR1 SGHRS and CDR2 YFSETQ. There are 13 residues in the CDR3. The CDR3 bases are TGCGCCAGCAGCGGGACGGATAATGAAAAACTGTTTTTT. Amino acid sequence: CASSGTDNEKLFF.

The J gene is TRBJ2-6, the V gene TRBV15, with D possibly TRBD2 on 6 matching bases. This CDR3 spans 16 amino acids. V lost 1 base and J lost 2, with 9 bases in between. In germline, CDR1 is LNHNV, CDR2 YYDKDF (reference sequence). The CDR3 loop is CATSRARGAGANVLTF. The CDR3 DNA sequence: TGTGCCACCAGCAGAGCCCGCGGGGCTGGGGCCAACGTCCTGACTTTC.

The J gene is TRBJ1-3, the V gene TRBV30; D not certain. This CDR3 has 15 residues. The germline gives CDR1 GTSNPN, CDR2 SVGIG (reference sequence). V gave up 3 bases and J gave up 0 bases, with 12 bases separating them. The CDR3 sequence is CAWRARLSSGNTIYF. The DNA for the CDR3 is TGTGCCTGGAGGGCGCGCCTTAGCTCTGGAAACACCATATATTTT.

A single count supports this clone. J is TRBJ2-5 and V is TRBV30; 11 nucleotides agree with TRBD2. Per germline, CDR1 GTSNPN and CDR2 SVGIG (reference sequence). The CDR3 consists of 15 residues. Trimming cost V 3 bases and J 4 bases; bases outside gene matches: 7. CDR3 nucleotide sequence: TGTGCCTGGAGCCTCCGACTAGCGGGATCAGAGACCCAGTACTTC. It yields the protein CAWSLRLAGSETQYF.

The chain uses TRBV6-1 and TRBJ2-3, with D tentatively TRBD1 or TRBD2 (6 bases each). Trimming shortened V by 7 bases and J by 4 bases, and 15 bases separated the two germline ends. CDR3 length: 14 residues. Germline V lookup: CDR1 MNHNS, CDR2 SASEGT. In nucleotides, the CDR3 is TGTGCCAGCACCCTGGGGGCGGGACCAGATACGCAGTATTTT. Translating it yields CASTLGAGPDTQYF.

The chain uses TRBV7-8 and TRBJ2-2; 9 bases line up with TRBD1. With 2 bases clipped from V and 6 bases from J, the junction kept 7 bases outside the gene matches. Per germline, CDR1 SGHVS and CDR2 FQNEAQ. There are 16 residues in the CDR3. This CDR3 is CASSLLWGQGAGELFF. The CDR3 DNA reads as TGTGCCAGCAGCTTATTGTGGGGACAGGGTGCCGGGGAGCTGTTTTTT.

J is TRBJ2-7 and V is TRBV7-9; a possible D gene is TRBD2 (6 bases). The V and J ends lost 2 bases and 2 bases respectively, with 10 bases between them. CDR1 is SEHNR and CDR2 is FQNEAQ in the germline V gene (reference sequence). The CDR3 totals 14 residues. CDR3 bases: TGTGCCAGCAGCTTACGCGGGGCGGCCTACGAGCAGTACTTC. Its translation: CASSLRGAAYEQYF.

The chain recombines TRBV7-9 with TRBJ2-7; 10 bases fit TRBD1. This CDR3 comprises 15 residues. CDR1 is SEHNR and CDR2 is FQNEAQ in the germline V gene (reference sequence). V lost 4 bases and J lost 4; bases outside the gene matches: 7. The CDR3 protein is CASSSWDRGAYEQYF. CDR3 nucleotide sequence: TGTGCCAGCAGCTCGTGGGACAGGGGAGCGTACGAGCAGTACTTC.

This clone was found once. This chain uses TRBV10-3 with TRBJ2-7, with no clear D. Germline V lookup: CDR1 ENHRY, CDR2 SYGVKD. There are 13 residues in the CDR3. Trimming took off 6 bases at V and 0 bases at J, with 9 bases between the two ends. Here the CDR3 DNA reads TGTGCCATCAGAGCACCAATCTCCTACGAGCAGTACTTC. Its protein product is CAIRAPISYEQYF.

In its sample, this clone was seen once. The gene calls are TRBV29-1 and TRBJ2-1; 9 bases map to TRBD2. Germline CDR1 is SQVTM and CDR2 is ANQGSEA. Unmatched junction bases numbered 11, after V lost 8 bases and J lost 6 bases. The CDR3 runs 14 residues. In DNA, the CDR3 is TGCAGCACCCAGAGCGGGAGGAACTCCAATGAGCAGTTCTTC. It encodes CSTQSGRNSNEQFF.

The CDR3 sequence is CASTDRGEYGYTF. The CDR3 nucleotides read TGTGCCAGCACCGACAGGGGGGAATATGGCTACACCTTC. J is TRBJ1-2 and V is TRBV7-9; TRBD1 matches at 9 bases. Per the germline V gene, CDR1 is SEHNR and CDR2 is FQNEAQ (reference sequence). The ends lost 7 bases at V and 5 bases at J; junction bases unmatched: 5. The CDR3 contains 13 residues. The whole variable domain, filled in from reference TRBV7-9 and TRBJ1-2, reads DTGVSQNPRHKITKRGQNVTFRCDPISEHNRLYWYRQTLGQGPEFLTYFQNEAQLEKSRLLSDRFSAERPKGSFSTLEIQRTEQGDSAMYLCASTDRGEYGYTFGSGTRLTVV.

Notes on this clone: A read error may explain this, as a much larger clone is one base away. This chain uses TRBV7-6 with TRBJ1-1, with D perhaps TRBD1 (5 bases). This CDR3 region has 13 residues. The germline CDR1 and CDR2 sequences are SGHVS and FNYEAQ. Between the trimmed V and J ends, which lost 2 bases and 2 bases, there was a span of 6 bases. CDR3 residues: CASSLRGNTEAFF. In nucleotides, the CDR3 is TGTGCCAGCAGCTTAAGGGGCAACACTGAAGCTTTCTTT. The complete variable domain, with remaining parts taken from reference TRBV7-6 and TRBJ1-1, reads GAGVSQSPRYKVTKRGQDVALRCDPISGHVSLYWYRQALGQGPEFLTYFNYEAQQDKSGLPNDRFSAERPEGSISTLTIQRTEQRDSAMYRCASSLRGNTEAFFGQGTRLTVV.

Concerning this clone: Other DNA sequences in the sample encode the same CDR3. This chain connects TRBV28 to TRBJ1-2, with a tentative D call TRBD1 (6 bases). Germline assignment: CDR1 MDHEN and CDR2 SYDVKM. V was cut by 3 bases and J by 4 bases, with 6 bases left in between. This CDR3 has 12 residues. In nucleotides, the CDR3 is TGTGCCAGCAGTTTGGGGGCCTATGGCTACACCTTC. Protein: CASSLGAYGYTF.

V usage is TRBV9 and J usage is TRBJ2-1; TRBD1 matches at 9 bases. The CDR3 consists of 16 residues. The V gene's germline CDR1 is SGDLS and CDR2 YYNGEE. J was trimmed by 4 bases and V by 4 bases; bases with no gene match: 9. The CDR3 loop reads CASSPTRDRVYNEQFF. The CDR3 nucleotides read TGTGCCAGCAGCCCGACCCGGGACAGGGTATACAATGAGCAGTTCTTC.

The chain links TRBV18 to TRBJ2-7, with TRBD1 identical over 9 bases. With V trimmed by 1 base and J by 6 bases, 7 bases remained unmatched. The V gene's germline CDR1 is KGHSH and CDR2 LQKENI. CDR3 size: 15 residues. CDR3 region: CASSPRRTGEAEQYF. The CDR3 DNA follows: TGTGCCAGCTCACCACGTCGGACAGGGGAGGCCGAGCAGTACTTC.

This sequence joins TRBV5-8 and TRBJ2-1; possible D gene TRBD1, 5 bases. The V gene's germline CDR1 is SGHTS and CDR2 YDEGEE. V lost 1 base and J 4 bases, leaving 12 bases between the germline ends. CDR3 length equals 15 residues. The CDR3 DNA sequence: TGTGCCAGCAGCTTGAGGGGCGAATTATACAATGAGCAGTTCTTC. It is translated as CASSLRGELYNEQFF.

The rearrangement joins TRBV16 to TRBJ1-1; D not certain. Deletions cut 0 bases from V and 0 bases from J, with 5 bases between. The CDR3 has 14 residues. The V gene's germline CDR1 is KGHSY and CDR2 FQNENV. This CDR3 reads CASSQSSMNTEAFF. Written as DNA, the CDR3 is TGTGCCAGCAGCCAATCCTCCATGAACACTGAAGCTTTCTTT.

The chain carries TRBV4-1 and TRBJ1-1, with TRBD1 as a possible D gene (6 bases). V was clipped by 0 bases and J by 8 bases, with 16 bases between them. CDR3 length: 15 residues. Germline V lookup: CDR1 MGHRA, CDR2 YSYEKL. The CDR3 here is CASSQDRGGIFEAFF. The CDR3 DNA follows: TGCGCCAGCAGCCAAGATCGGGGGGGCATCTTCGAAGCTTTCTTT.

CDR3 sequence (DNA): TGTGCCAGCAGCCCGCTGGCGGGGAAGGAGATGAATGAGCAGTTCTTC. Translation gives CASSPLAGKEMNEQFF. The chain joins TRBV14 to TRBJ2-1; possible D gene TRBD2, 6 bases. The CDR3 totals 16 residues. CDR1 is SGHDN and CDR2 is FVKESK in the germline V gene. V shed 4 bases and J shed 7 bases, with 20 bases lying between them. The full variable domain, with the rest looked up from reference TRBV14 and TRBJ2-1, is EAGVTQFPSHSVIEKGQTVTLRCDPISGHDNLYWYRRVMGKEIKFLLHFVKESKQDESGMPNNRFLAERTGGTYSTLKVQPAELEDSGVYFCASSPLAGKEMNEQFFGPGTRLTVL.